The 27 T cell receptor beta chains in this list originate from one sample, sequenced in a study of cytomegalovirus exposure and HLA in healthy donors (dated 2017 in TCRdb). The method behind the library was the immunoSEQ multiplex PCR assay. A mixture of 60 forward primers for TCR Vbeta segments and 13 reverse primers for TCR Jbeta segments was used in the multiplex PCR. Here the immuneACCESS table is served through TCRdb, limited to in-frame sequences with V and J called. Missing clones are a known gap in these copies; in checked studies unresolved V genes cover under half, and the rest lacks a known reason. For this sample there are approximately 110,000 clones; over 75% appear just once. Around 5.8% of the sample goes to the ten largest clones. Sequencing input: PBMCs. The source is a woman in her 30s in good health and CMV-seropositive.

This chain connects TRBV11-3 to TRBJ1-1, with 7 nucleotides matching TRBD1. V lost 0 bases to trimming and J lost 3 bases; unmatched junction nucleotides: 10. The germline V gene encodes CDR1 SGHNT and CDR2 YENEEA. CDR3 length: 17 amino acids. The CDR3 sequence is CASSLDLLQGRDTEAFF. The CDR3 region has the DNA TGTGCCAGCAGCTTAGATCTCCTACAGGGGCGCGACACTGAAGCTTTCTTT.

The chain combines TRBV7-8 with TRBJ1-6; D is unclear. V gave up 4 bases and J gave up 10 bases, with 17 bases separating them. The CDR3 consists of 15 residues. In germline, CDR1 is SGHVS, CDR2 FQNEAQ. CDR3 protein: CASSSRTGWTSPLHF. As DNA, the CDR3 is TGTGCCAGCAGCTCTCGTACGGGGTGGACGTCACCCCTCCACTTT.

There are a few counts of this clone. The rearrangement joins TRBV7-2 to TRBJ2-7; no clear D. This CDR3 is 13 amino acids long. Deletions cut 2 bases from V and 3 bases from J, with 8 bases between. CDR1 and CDR2 from the germline V gene are SGHTA and FQGNSA. CDR3 region: CASSLNKNYEQYF. Written as DNA, the CDR3 is TGTGCCAGCAGCTTAAACAAAAACTACGAGCAGTACTTC.

The CDR3 bases are TGTGCCAGCAGCCTAGGCCTAGGGGACACTGAAGCTTTCTTT. Residues: CASSLGLGDTEAFF. V usage is TRBV7-9 and J usage is TRBJ1-1, with TRBD1 as a possible D gene (5 bases). The length of the CDR3 is 14 residues. Trimming left V 5 bases short and J 3 bases short, with 13 bases between. In germline, CDR1 is SEHNR, CDR2 FQNEAQ (reference sequence).

The table lists this clone with a count of one. The chain uses TRBV7-2 and TRBJ1-3, with D unclear. Germline-derived CDR1 and CDR2 are SGHTA and FQGNSA. Trimming pared 5 bases from V and 0 bases from J, leaving 11 bases between. This CDR3 has 15 residues. CDR3 residues: CASSRGLNSGNTIYF. The CDR3 DNA follows: TGTGCCAGCAGCCGCGGTCTTAACTCTGGAAACACCATATATTTT.

The sample holds a few counts of this clone. The chain carries TRBV19 and TRBJ1-5; D might be TRBD1 (5 bases). This CDR3 has 16 residues. Germline values: CDR1 LNHDA, CDR2 SQIVND (reference sequence). V was shortened by 6 bases and J by 0 bases, with 15 bases between the two germline ends. For the CDR3, the DNA is TGTGCCAGTAGAACTGACAGTGGACATAGCAATCAGCCCCAGCATTTT. This codes for CASRTDSGHSNQPQHF.

This clone has a single count. This chain joins TRBV27 and TRBJ2-7; 8 bases map to TRBD1. This CDR3 is built from 15 residues. Germline V gene sequence: CDR1 MNHEY, CDR2 SMNVEV (reference sequence). Trimming took 5 bases from V and 5 from J; bases not matched to a gene: 11. The DNA for the CDR3 is TGTGCCAGCAGTCCTGGGTGGGGACAGGTAAACGAGCAGTACTTC. It is translated as CASSPGWGQVNEQYF.

The chain uses TRBV18 and TRBJ1-4; the match to TRBD1 covers 7 bases. Trimming at V came to 3 bases and at J to 10 bases, leaving 2 bases not matched to a gene. The CDR3 covers 12 residues. Germline V lookup: CDR1 KGHSH, CDR2 LQKENI. CDR3 coding DNA: TGTGCCAGCTCACCCGGGGACAGAAAACTGTTTTTT. Protein: CASSPGDRKLFF. The complete variable domain, with remaining parts taken from reference TRBV18 and TRBJ1-4, reads NAGVMQNPRHLVRRRGQEARLRCSPMKGHSHVYWYRQLPEEGLKFMVYLQKENIIDESGMPKERFSAEFPKEGPSILRIQQVVRGDSAAYFCASSPGDRKLFFGSGTQLSVL.

This clone was recorded only once. This chain uses TRBV9 with TRBJ2-1, with 7 bases that match TRBD2. The germline gives CDR1 SGDLS, CDR2 YYNGEE. Trimming removed 4 bases from V and 7 bases from J; junction bases left unmatched: 20. This CDR3 is 18 amino acids long. DNA for the CDR3: TGTGCCAGCAGCCCGCCAGGAGAGCGGCTAGCGGTAAGGAATGAGCAGTTCTTC. It encodes CASSPPGERLAVRNEQFF.

The chain employs TRBV19 and TRBJ2-7, with a possible D match to TRBD2 (5 bases). This CDR3 comprises 13 residues. The ends were cut back, 3 bases at V and 7 bases at J, with 13 bases in the middle. Germline CDR1 is LNHDA and CDR2 is SQIVND (reference sequence). CDR3 protein: CASSMRLPGEQYF. The DNA of the CDR3 is TGTGCCAGTAGTATGCGTCTCCCGGGGGAGCAGTACTTC.

This chain joins TRBV14 and TRBJ1-2; D may be TRBD1 (5 bases). CDR3 length: 16 residues. V dropped 0 bases and J dropped 2 bases, with 13 bases sitting between them. CDR1 is SGHDN, CDR2 FVKESK, per germline. DNA of the CDR3: TGTGCCAGCAGCCAAGATGGGGCCGGGCTAAACTATGGCTACACCTTC. It encodes CASSQDGAGLNYGYTF.

This CDR3 reads CASSDRQGSLFF. The CDR3 DNA is TGTGCCAGCAGTGACCGACAGGGTTCACTGTTTTTT. The chain has TRBV6-4 and TRBJ1-4, with 7 bases matching TRBD1. Germline assignment: CDR1 MRHNA and CDR2 SNTAGT. The CDR3 runs 12 residues. The V gene end was trimmed by 2 bases and the J gene end by 13 bases; junction bases not matched to a gene: 4.

The chain has TRBV7-8 and TRBJ2-7; no reliable D call. Trimming took off 1 base at V and 2 bases at J, with 9 bases between the two ends. CDR3 size: 14 residues. Looked up from germline, CDR1 is SGHVS and CDR2 is FQNEAQ. The CDR3 reads CASSLVGSTYEQYF. The CDR3 DNA reads TGTGCCAGCAGCTTAGTTGGCAGTACCTACGAGCAGTACTTC.

The genes are TRBV7-9 and TRBJ1-5; 8 bases are shared with TRBD1. Germline lookup yields CDR1 SEHNR and CDR2 FQNEAQ (reference sequence). The CDR3 is made up of 15 amino acids. V shed 6 bases, J shed 0 bases, and the junction held 4 bases outside the gene matches. The CDR3: CASRPTGASNQPQHF. CDR3 coding DNA: TGTGCCAGCAGACCGACAGGGGCTAGCAATCAGCCCCAGCATTTT.

V usage is TRBV5-1 and J usage is TRBJ1-2; D is possibly TRBD1 (5 bases). Germline CDR1 and CDR2: SGHRS and YFSETQ. The length of the CDR3 is 16 residues. V dropped 4 bases and J dropped 4 bases, with 20 bases sitting between them. The chain's CDR3 is CASSPTPQQDLYGYTF. The DNA for the CDR3 is TGCGCCAGCAGCCCGACGCCCCAACAGGACCTCTATGGCTACACCTTC.

On this clone itself: Other DNA sequences in this specimen translate into the identical CDR3. The gene calls are TRBV19 and TRBJ1-5, with D uncertain. The germline V gene has CDR1 LNHDA and CDR2 SQIVND (reference sequence). V lost 3 bases and J lost 7, with 10 bases in between. The CDR3 is 13 residues long. CDR3 sequence reads: CASSIEGRQPQHF. Written as DNA, the CDR3 is TGTGCCAGTAGTATTGAAGGGAGACAGCCCCAGCATTTT.

This sequence joins TRBV11-3 and TRBJ1-4; D possibly corresponds to TRBD1 (5 bases). V shed 3 bases and J shed 0 bases, with 8 bases lying between them. The CDR3 totals 15 residues. Germline CDR1 SGHNT, CDR2 YENEEA. CDR3 nucleotides: TGTGCCAGCAGCTTTGACAGCTCAACTAATGAAAAACTGTTTTTT. Amino acids: CASSFDSSTNEKLFF.

For this clone: Mismatch with germline at one junction end may stem from a read error. The chain has TRBV7-7 and TRBJ2-2; D is unclear. This CDR3 spans 14 amino acids. Germline loops: CDR1 SSHAT, CDR2 FNYEAQ (reference sequence). CDR3 protein: CASSPGSNTGELFF. The CDR3 DNA reads as TGTGCTAGCAGCCCCGGGTCTAACACCGGGGAGCTGTTTTTT.

The chain combines TRBV19 with TRBJ2-3; 11 bases agree with TRBD2. CDR1 and CDR2 (germline): LNHDA, SQIVND (reference sequence). This CDR3 comprises 16 residues. The trim removed 6 bases at V and 4 bases at J, leaving 9 bases unmatched. CDR3 residues: CASRTFSGGAADTQYF. CDR3 nucleotides: TGTGCCAGTAGAACCTTTAGCGGGGGGGCAGCAGATACGCAGTATTTT.

This chain joins TRBV29-1 and TRBJ2-3; D possibly corresponds to TRBD1 (5 bases). The germline CDR1 and CDR2 sequences are SQVTM and ANQGSEA. This CDR3 is built from 13 residues. V lost 7 bases and J 2 bases, leaving 13 bases between the germline ends. The CDR3 is CSAGQPLTDTQYF. The CDR3 DNA reads TGCAGCGCCGGACAACCCCTCACAGATACGCAGTATTTT.

The chain is built from TRBV7-2 and TRBJ1-1; possible D gene TRBD1, 5 bases. Germline V CDR1 and CDR2: SGHTA, FQGNSA. The CDR3 loop spans 13 amino acids. V lost 6 bases to trimming and J lost 7 bases, with 15 bases between them. CDR3 DNA: TGTGCCAGCAGAAATATGGGGGGGAGTGAAGCTTTCTTT. Protein sequence: CASRNMGGSEAFF.

V gene TRBV7-2 combines with J gene TRBJ2-1; 14 nucleotides line up with TRBD2. The CDR3 consists of 15 residues. The J segment lost 9 bases and the V segment lost 5 bases, leaving 6 bases of the junction unmatched. The germline gives CDR1 SGHTA, CDR2 FQGNSA. The CDR3, as DNA: TGTGCCAGCAGCCCTACGGGACTAGCGGGAGTTGAGCAGTTCTTC. This sequence encodes CASSPTGLAGVEQFF. Combining the CDR3 with reference TRBV7-2 and TRBJ2-1 gives the whole variable domain GAGVSQSPSNKVTEKGKDVELRCDPISGHTALYWYRQSLGQGLEFLIYFQGNSAPDKSGLPSDRFSAERTGGSVSTLTIQRTQQEDSAVYLCASSPTGLAGVEQFFGPGTRLTVL.

The chain couples TRBV27 to TRBJ1-1; D unclear. CDR3 size: 13 residues. CDR1 and CDR2 (germline): MNHEY, SMNVEV (reference sequence). V was pared by 6 bases and J by 1 base, with 9 bases between. The CDR3 loop reads CASREQGNTEAFF. Written as DNA, the CDR3 is TGTGCCAGCAGGGAGCAAGGGAACACTGAAGCTTTCTTT.

This chain uses TRBV2 with TRBJ2-5; the D is unclear. The CDR3 covers 14 residues. Germline CDR1 SNHLY, CDR2 FYNNEI. Between the trimmed V and J ends, which lost 4 bases and 7 bases, there was a span of 16 bases. The CDR3 DNA sequence: TGTGCCAGCAGTGCAACCGGGTCTGGCAGGACCCAGTACTTC. As protein: CASSATGSGRTQYF.

The J gene is TRBJ2-1, the V gene TRBV19, with 8 nucleotides matching TRBD2. Germline CDR1 LNHDA, CDR2 SQIVND (reference sequence). V was clipped by 6 bases and J by 5 bases; unmatched bases: 12. The CDR3 runs 16 residues. The CDR3 DNA sequence: TGTGCCAGTAGAGAGGAGCGGGGGCCAATCGACAATGAGCAGTTCTTC. Translation: CASREERGPIDNEQFF.

The table lists this clone with a few counts. The chain employs TRBV6-5 and TRBJ1-1; the D is unclear. The CDR3 sequence is 14 residues long. Germline V lookup: CDR1 MNHEY, CDR2 SVGAGI. V was pared by 8 bases and J by 0 bases, with 13 bases between. The DNA for the CDR3 is TGTGCCAGCTGGGTAGGCGGAATGAACACTGAAGCTTTCTTT. This sequence encodes CASWVGGMNTEAFF.

J is TRBJ2-7 and V is TRBV18; 10 bases map to TRBD2. This CDR3 has 15 residues. Germline V gene data show CDR1 as KGHSH and CDR2 as LQKENI. J was trimmed by 7 bases and V by 6 bases; bases with no gene match: 12. Here the CDR3 reads CASSRIAGGSGEQYF. CDR3 nucleotides: TGTGCCAGCTCCCGCATAGCGGGAGGTTCTGGGGAGCAGTACTTC.